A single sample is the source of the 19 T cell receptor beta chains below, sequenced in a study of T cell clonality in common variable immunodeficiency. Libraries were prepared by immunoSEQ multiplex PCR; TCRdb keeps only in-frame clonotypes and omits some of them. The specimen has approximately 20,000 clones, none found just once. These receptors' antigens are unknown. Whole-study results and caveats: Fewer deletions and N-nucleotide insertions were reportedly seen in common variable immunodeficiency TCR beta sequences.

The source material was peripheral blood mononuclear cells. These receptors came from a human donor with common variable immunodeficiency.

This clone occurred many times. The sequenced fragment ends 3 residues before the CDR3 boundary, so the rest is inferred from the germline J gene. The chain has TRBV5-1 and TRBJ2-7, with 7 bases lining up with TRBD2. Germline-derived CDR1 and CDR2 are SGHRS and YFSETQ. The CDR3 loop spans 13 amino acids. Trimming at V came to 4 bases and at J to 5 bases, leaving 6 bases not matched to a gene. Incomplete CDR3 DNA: TGCGCCAGCAGCCCTAGCGGAAGCGACGAG. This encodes CASSPSGSDE. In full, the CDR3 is CASSPSGSDEQYF.

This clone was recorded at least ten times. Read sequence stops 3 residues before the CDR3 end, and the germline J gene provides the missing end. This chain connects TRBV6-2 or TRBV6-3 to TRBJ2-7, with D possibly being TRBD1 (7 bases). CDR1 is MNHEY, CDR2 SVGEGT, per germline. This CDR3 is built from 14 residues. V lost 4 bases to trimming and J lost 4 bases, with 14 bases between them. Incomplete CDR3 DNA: TGTGCCAGCAGTTCCCAGGGGGGAGCGTACGAG. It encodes CASSSQGGAYE. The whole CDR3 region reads CASSSQGGAYEQYF.

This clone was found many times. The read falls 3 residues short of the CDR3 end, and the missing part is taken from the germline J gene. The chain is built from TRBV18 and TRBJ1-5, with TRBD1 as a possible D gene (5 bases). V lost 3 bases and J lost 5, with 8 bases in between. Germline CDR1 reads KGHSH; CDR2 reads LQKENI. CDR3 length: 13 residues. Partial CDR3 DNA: TGTGCCAGCTCACCTGGCAGGGATCAGCCC. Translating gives CASSPGRDQP. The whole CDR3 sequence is CASSPGRDQPQHF.

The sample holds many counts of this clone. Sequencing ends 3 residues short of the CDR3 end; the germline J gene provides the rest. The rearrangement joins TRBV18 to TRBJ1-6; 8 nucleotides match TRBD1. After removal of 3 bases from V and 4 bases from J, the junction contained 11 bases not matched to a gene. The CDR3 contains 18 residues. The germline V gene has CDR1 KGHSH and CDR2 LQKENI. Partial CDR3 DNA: TGTGCCAGCTCACCTCAGAAAGCAGGGGGCGCTTATAATTCACCC. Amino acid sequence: CASSPQKAGGAYNSP. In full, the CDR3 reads CASSPQKAGGAYNSPLHF. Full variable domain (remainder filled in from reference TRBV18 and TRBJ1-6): NAGVMQNPRHLVRRRGQEARLRCSPMKGHSHVYWYRQLPEEGLKFMVYLQKENIIDESGMPKERFSAEFPKEGPSILRIQQVVRGDSAAYFCASSPQKAGGAYNSPLHFGNGTRLTVT.

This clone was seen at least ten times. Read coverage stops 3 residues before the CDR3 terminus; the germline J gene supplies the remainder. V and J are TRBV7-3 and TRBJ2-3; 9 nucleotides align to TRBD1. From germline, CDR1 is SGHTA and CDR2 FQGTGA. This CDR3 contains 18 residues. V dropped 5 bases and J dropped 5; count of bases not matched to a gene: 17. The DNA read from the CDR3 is TGTGCCAGCAGCCTAAGCGGGCTTGGCGGGACAGGGCAAGATACG. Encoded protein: CASSLSGLGGTGQDT. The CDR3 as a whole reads CASSLSGLGGTGQDTQYF.

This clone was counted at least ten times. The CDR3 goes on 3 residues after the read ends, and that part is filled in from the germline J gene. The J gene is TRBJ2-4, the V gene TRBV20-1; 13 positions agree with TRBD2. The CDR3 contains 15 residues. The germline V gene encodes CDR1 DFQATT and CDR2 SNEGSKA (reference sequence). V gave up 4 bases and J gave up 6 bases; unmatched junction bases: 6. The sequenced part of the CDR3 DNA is TGCAGTGCTAAAGGGACTAGCGGGGCCGGAAACATT. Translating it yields CSAKGTSGAGNI. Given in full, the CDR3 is CSAKGTSGAGNIQYF.

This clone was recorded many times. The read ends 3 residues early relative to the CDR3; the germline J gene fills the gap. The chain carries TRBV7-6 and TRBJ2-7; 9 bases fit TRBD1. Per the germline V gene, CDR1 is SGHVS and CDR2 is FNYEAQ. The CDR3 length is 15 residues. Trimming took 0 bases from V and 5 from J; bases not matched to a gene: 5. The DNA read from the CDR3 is TGTGCCAGCAGCTTAGCGGGGGGGACAGGGAACGAG. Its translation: CASSLAGGTGNE. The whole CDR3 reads CASSLAGGTGNEQYF.

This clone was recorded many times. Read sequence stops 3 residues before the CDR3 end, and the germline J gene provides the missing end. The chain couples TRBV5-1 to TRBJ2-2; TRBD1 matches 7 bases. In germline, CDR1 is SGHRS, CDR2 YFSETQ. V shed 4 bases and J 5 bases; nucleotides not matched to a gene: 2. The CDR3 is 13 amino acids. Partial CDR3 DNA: TGCGCCAGCAGCATACAGGGGACCGGGGAG. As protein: CASSIQGTGE. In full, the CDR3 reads CASSIQGTGELFF.

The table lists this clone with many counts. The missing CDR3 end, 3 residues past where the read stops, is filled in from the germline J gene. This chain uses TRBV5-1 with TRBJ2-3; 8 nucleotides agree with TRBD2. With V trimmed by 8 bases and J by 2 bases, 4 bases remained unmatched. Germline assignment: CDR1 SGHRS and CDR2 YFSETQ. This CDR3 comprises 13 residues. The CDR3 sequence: CASKAGVTDTQYF. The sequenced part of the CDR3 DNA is TGCGCCAGTAAAGCGGGGGTCACAGATACG.

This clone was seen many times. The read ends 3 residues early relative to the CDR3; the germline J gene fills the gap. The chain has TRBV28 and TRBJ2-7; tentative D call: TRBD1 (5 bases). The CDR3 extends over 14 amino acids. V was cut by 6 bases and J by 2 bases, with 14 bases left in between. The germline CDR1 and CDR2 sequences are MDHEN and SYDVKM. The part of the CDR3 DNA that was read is TGTGCCAGCAGCTACCGTGACAGTCCCTACGAG. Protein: CASSYRDSPYE. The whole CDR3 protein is CASSYRDSPYEQYF.

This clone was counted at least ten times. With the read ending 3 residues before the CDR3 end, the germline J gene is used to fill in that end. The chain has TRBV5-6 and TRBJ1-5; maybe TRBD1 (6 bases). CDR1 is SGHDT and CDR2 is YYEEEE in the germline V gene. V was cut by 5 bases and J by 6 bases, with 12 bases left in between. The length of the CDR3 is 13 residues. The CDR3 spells CASSRTGLQPQHF. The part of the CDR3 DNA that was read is TGTGCCAGCAGTAGAACAGGGCTTCAGCCC.

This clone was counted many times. Incomplete CDR3 DNA: TGCAGTGAGCGGCCCCAACTACGCAATGAG. It specifies CSERPQLRNE. The whole CDR3 protein is CSERPQLRNEQFF. This sequence joins TRBV20-1 and TRBJ2-1; TRBD2 is a possible D gene (5 bases). Read sequence stops 3 residues before the CDR3 end, and the germline J gene provides the missing end. CDR3 length: 13 amino acids. Per the germline V gene, CDR1 is DFQATT and CDR2 is SNEGSKA (reference sequence). V lost 7 bases, J lost 6 bases, and 16 bases lay in between.

The covered CDR3 bases are TGTGCCAGCAGTATCAGTAGCCTACGCTCCTACAATGAG. Its translation: CASSISSLRSYNE. The complete CDR3 sequence is CASSISSLRSYNEQFF. This chain joins TRBV2 and TRBJ2-1; no clear D. Coverage ceases 3 residues before the CDR3 finishes, and the germline J gene fills in the end. The CDR3 has 16 residues. Germline V gene sequence: CDR1 SNHLY, CDR2 FYNNEI. Between the trimmed V and J ends, which lost 5 bases and 0 bases, there was a span of 14 bases.

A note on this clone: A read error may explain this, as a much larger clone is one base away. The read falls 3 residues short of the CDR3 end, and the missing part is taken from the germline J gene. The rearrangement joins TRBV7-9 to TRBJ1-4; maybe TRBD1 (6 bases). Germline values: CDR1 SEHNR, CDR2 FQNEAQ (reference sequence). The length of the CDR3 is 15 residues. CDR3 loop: CAGSLAAGVNEKLFF. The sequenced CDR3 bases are TGTGCCGGCAGCTTAGCGGCAGGGGTTAATGAAAAA.

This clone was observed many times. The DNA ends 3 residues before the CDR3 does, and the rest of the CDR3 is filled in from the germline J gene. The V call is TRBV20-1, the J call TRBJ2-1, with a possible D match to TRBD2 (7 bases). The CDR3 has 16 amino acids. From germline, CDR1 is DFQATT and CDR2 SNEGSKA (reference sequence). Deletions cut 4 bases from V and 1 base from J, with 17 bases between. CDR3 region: CSAIPLAGASYNEQFF. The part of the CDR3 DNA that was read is TGCAGTGCTATCCCCCTGGCGGGGGCATCCTACAATGAG.

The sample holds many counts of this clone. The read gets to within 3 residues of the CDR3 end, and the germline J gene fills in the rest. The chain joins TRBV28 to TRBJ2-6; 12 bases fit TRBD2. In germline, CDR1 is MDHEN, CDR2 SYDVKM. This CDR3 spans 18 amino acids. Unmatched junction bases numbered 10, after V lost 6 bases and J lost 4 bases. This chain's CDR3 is CASRQTSGRTSGANVLTF. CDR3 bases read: TGTGCCAGCAGACAGACTAGCGGGAGAACGTCCGGGGCCAACGTC. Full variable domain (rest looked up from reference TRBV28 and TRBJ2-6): DVKVTQSSRYLVKRTGEKVFLECVQDMDHENMFWYRQDPGLGLRLIYFSYDVKMKEKGDIPEGYSVSREKKERFSLILESASTNQTSMYLCASRQTSGRTSGANVLTFGAGSRLTVL.

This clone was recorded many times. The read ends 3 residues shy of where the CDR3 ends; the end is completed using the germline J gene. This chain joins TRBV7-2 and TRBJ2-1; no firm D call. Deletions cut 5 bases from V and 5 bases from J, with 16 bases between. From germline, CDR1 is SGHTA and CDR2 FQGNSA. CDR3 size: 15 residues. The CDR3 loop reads CASSPGFSRHNEQFF. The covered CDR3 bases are TGTGCCAGCAGCCCCGGGTTCTCAAGACACAATGAG.

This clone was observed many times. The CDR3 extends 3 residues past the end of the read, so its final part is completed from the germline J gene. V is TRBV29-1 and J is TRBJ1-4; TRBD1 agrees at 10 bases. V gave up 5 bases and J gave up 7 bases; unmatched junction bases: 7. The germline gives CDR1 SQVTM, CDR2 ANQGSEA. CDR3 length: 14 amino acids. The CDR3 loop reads CSVSRQGASEKLFF. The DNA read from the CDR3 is TGCAGCGTTTCTAGACAGGGGGCAAGTGAAAAA.

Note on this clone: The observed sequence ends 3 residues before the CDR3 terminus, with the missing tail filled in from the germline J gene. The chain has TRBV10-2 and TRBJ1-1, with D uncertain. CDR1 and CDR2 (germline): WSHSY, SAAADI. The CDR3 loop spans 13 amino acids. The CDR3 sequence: CASSESGTAKAFF. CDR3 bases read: TGCGCCAGCAGTGAAAGTGGAACAGCAAAA.